The text below deals with one T cell receptor (beta chain). Its antigen is as yet unknown. As the sequencing template, cDNA was produced by extracting RNA and reverse transcribing it. Assay: immunoSEQ multiplex PCR; the TCRdb copy retains only in-frame clones and omits some. The table shows about 270,000 clones, with around 64% occurring only once. Between the trimmed V and J ends, which lost 4 bases and 3 bases, there was a span of 18 bases. Germline-derived CDR1 and CDR2 are MGHDK and SYGVNS. CDR3 length: 16 residues. This sample is drawn from a study of CD8+ T cells in alopecia areata. The sample's treatment: oral pan-JAK inhibitor, 5-10 mg twice daily. General study results and limits: Especially in alopecia totalis/universalis, lesional scalp showed greater clonality than normal scalp did.

This chain uses TRBV25-1 with TRBJ2-5; D may be TRBD1 or TRBD2 (5 bases each). The receptor's source is a human donor with alopecia areata. Sequenced here: CD4+ T cells sorted from blood, sampled at week 52, from a patient treated with tofacitinib. CDR3 loop: CASSGYRAGTKETQYF. The CDR3 bases are TGTGCCAGCAGTGGGTATAGGGCAGGGACCAAAGAGACCCAGTACTTC.